Given below is one TCR beta chain in context. V shed 3 bases and J shed 1 base, with 12 bases lying between them. Germline V CDR1 and CDR2: SNHLY, FYNNEI. The CDR3 is 15 amino acids. The method was immunoSEQ multiplex PCR; TCRdb's version includes in-frame clones alone and lacks a portion of them. The table includes 75,000 to 90,000 clones, roughly 89% detected once. The data originate from a study of control samples from healthy donors and cancer patients. The specimen was PBMCs. The sequence came from a woman aged 45-65 years with colorectal cancer. The chain employs TRBV2 and TRBJ1-1; weak D call: TRBD1 (5 bases). CDR3 in amino acids: CASSDGTLQNTEAFF. The CDR3 DNA is TGTGCCAGCAGTGACGGGACTCTCCAGAACACTGAAGCTTTCTTT. Full variable domain (rest looked up from reference TRBV2 and TRBJ1-1): EPEVTQTPSHQVTQMGQEVILRCVPISNHLYFYWYRQILGQKVEFLVSFYNNEISEKSEIFDDQFSVERPDGSNFTLKIRSTKLEDSAMYFCASSDGTLQNTEAFFGQGTRLTVV.